This is a list of T cell receptor beta chains from one sample in a study of blood T cells in healthy people across ages. TCRdb reanalysed the 5' RACE reads using MiXCR and keeps one entry per CDR3 protein. Of about 800,000 distinct CDR3 sequences in the sample, nearly 60% were seen once. The source material was blood. The receptors were gathered from a man younger than 45 in good health. The CDR3 runs from the conserved cysteine through the conserved F or W. Fields, in order: D gene, J gene, clone size, V gene, CDR3 length, CDR3 protein, CDR3 DNA. A D gene is named only where the DNA matches it firmly. Clone size is given for some rows only: seen once, a few or many times, or a class if the clone is expanded.

>NA|TRBJ2-7|NA|TRBV28|13
CASRPQYSYEQYF
TGTGCCAGCCGCCCTCAGTACTCCTACGAGCAGTACTTC
>TRBD1|TRBJ1-2|NA|TRBV12-3/TRBV12-4|15
CASSFRDRPNYGYTF
TGTGCCAGCAGTTTCCGGGACAGGCCAAACTATGGCTACACCTTC
>TRBD2|TRBJ2-1|NA|TRBV29-1|14
CRAKVGGREAEQFF
TGCAGGGCAAAAGTTGGCGGGAGAGAGGCTGAGCAGTTCTTC
>NA|TRBJ2-5|NA|TRBV10-3|15
CAISASRGPDGAQYF
TGTGCCATCAGTGCATCGAGAGGACCAGACGGGGCCCAGTACTTC
>NA|TRBJ2-3|NA|TRBV20-1|12
CSAYGGLDTQYF
TGCAGTGCTTACGGAGGACTAGATACGCAGTATTTT
>NA|TRBJ2-1|once|TRBV6-1|15
CASAKGGASYNEQFF
TGTGCCAGCGCCAAGGGGGGGGCGTCCTACAATGAGCAGTTCTTC
>NA|TRBJ2-1|NA|TRBV29-1|12
CSVLPPDNEQFF
TGCAGCGTTTTACCACCCGACAATGAGCAGTTCTTC
>NA|TRBJ2-3|NA|TRBV3-1|16
CASSQARGLTLDTQYF
TGTGCCAGCAGCCAAGCTCGCGGCCTAACGCTAGATACGCAGTATTTT
>NA|TRBJ2-7|NA|TRBV7-2|14
CASSLDGGNYEQYF
TGTGCCAGCAGCTTAGATGGGGGAAACTACGAGCAGTACTTC
>TRBD2|TRBJ2-4|NA|TRBV7-8|16
CASSSRLAGGGRIQYF
TGTGCCAGCAGCTCCCGACTAGCGGGGGGGGGTCGCATTCAGTACTTC
>NA|TRBJ2-4|few|TRBV3-1|15
CASSQASLAKNIQYF
TGTGCCAGCAGCCAAGCTTCCCTAGCCAAAAACATTCAGTACTTC
>NA|TRBJ1-5|NA|TRBV7-2|13
CASSLKTNQPQHF
TGTGCCAGCAGCCTGAAGACAAATCAGCCCCAGCATTTT
>NA|TRBJ2-7|NA|TRBV28|14
CASSSRQGGNEQYF
TGTGCCAGCAGTTCCCGACAGGGAGGGAACGAGCAGTACTTC
>TRBD2|TRBJ2-5|once|TRBV29-1|16
CSVVPLSGRWQETQYF
TGCAGCGTTGTGCCTTTGAGCGGGAGGTGGCAAGAGACCCAGTACTTC
>NA|TRBJ2-5|NA|TRBV12-3/TRBV12-4|15
CASSLELGPGETQYF
TGTGCCAGCAGTTTGGAGCTCGGGCCTGGGGAGACCCAGTACTTC
>NA|TRBJ2-1|few|TRBV28|13
CASRPTGINEQFF
TGTGCCAGCAGACCCACAGGGATCAATGAGCAGTTCTTC
>TRBD2|TRBJ2-1|NA|TRBV6-2/TRBV6-3|17
CASSYTQVGGSYNEQFF
TGTGCCAGCAGTTACACCCAGGTGGGGGGGTCCTACAATGAGCAGTTCTTC
>NA|TRBJ2-5|NA|TRBV20-1|8
CSATAGYF
TGCAGTGCTACGGCAGGGTACTTC
>NA|TRBJ1-2|few|TRBV20-1|13
CSAPGWGNYGYTF
TGCAGTGCCCCAGGATGGGGGAACTATGGCTACACCTTC
>NA|TRBJ2-1|NA|TRBV11-1|15
CASSLGAGTVNEQFF
TGTGCCAGCAGCTTAGGGGCAGGGACCGTCAATGAGCAGTTCTTC
>NA|TRBJ2-1|few|TRBV7-2|14
CASSEVGQGNCMFF
NA
>NA|TRBJ2-3|NA|TRBV6-5|15
CASSLGSGIPDTQYF
TGTGCCAGCAGTTTGGGTAGCGGTATCCCAGATACGCAGTATTTT
>NA|TRBJ2-7|NA|TRBV11-2|12
CASSQSTYEQYF
TGTGCCAGCAGCCAGAGCACCTACGAGCAGTACTTC
>NA|TRBJ2-1|once|TRBV7-2|13
CASSVVHRDNAFF
TGTGCCAGCAGCGTAGTACACCGGGACAATGCGTTCTTC
>NA|TRBJ1-1|NA|TRBV6-6|16
CASSSPPGHLNTEAFF
TGTGCCAGCAGTTCACCCCCGGGACACTTGAACACTGAAGCTTTCTTT
>NA|TRBJ2-7|NA|TRBV7-2|16
CASSRRFGSNSYEQYF
TGTGCCAGCAGCCGTAGATTCGGCAGTAACTCCTACGAGCAGTACTTC
>NA|TRBJ1-1|many|TRBV7-8|15
CASSLAGPTNTEAFF
TGTGCCAGCAGCTTAGCGGGACCGACGAACACTGAAGCTTTCTTT
>NA|TRBJ1-2|NA|TRBV15|17
CATSRDVGGGGPDGYTF
TGTGCCACCAGCAGAGATGTAGGTGGCGGGGGGCCGGATGGCTACACCTTC
>NA|TRBJ2-3|NA|TRBV4-2|15
CASSQMASVSDTQYF
TGTGCCAGCAGCCAAATGGCAAGTGTTTCAGATACGCAGTATTTT
>NA|TRBJ2-3|NA|TRBV7-2|15
CASRSGGGRSDTQYF
TGTGCCAGCAGGTCGGGGGGCGGGAGATCAGATACGCAGTATTTT
>TRBD2|TRBJ2-1|NA|TRBV7-2|15
CASSLVASGSPEQFF
TGTGCCAGCAGCTTAGTGGCTAGCGGTAGTCCTGAGCAGTTCTTC
>NA|TRBJ2-1|few|TRBV9|18
CASSVVAGGGFTYNEQFF
TGTGCCAGCAGCGTAGTCGCCGGTGGGGGATTTACCTACAATGAGCAGTTCTTC
>TRBD1|TRBJ2-1|NA|TRBV15|14
CATSSRQGRNEQFF
TGTGCCACCAGCAGTAGACAGGGGAGGAATGAGCAGTTCTTC
>NA|TRBJ2-3|NA|TRBV20-1|13
CSAGAPNPGAQYF
TGCAGTGCTGGGGCTCCCAACCCCGGTGCGCAGTATTTT
>NA|TRBJ2-5|few|TRBV12-3/TRBV12-4|15
CASSPYRLPEETQYF
TGTGCCAGCAGTCCCTACCGGCTTCCAGAAGAGACCCAGTACTTC
>TRBD1|TRBJ1-6|NA|TRBV7-9|16
CASSLVTGGDNSPLHF
TGTGCCAGCAGCTTAGTAACAGGGGGCGATAATTCACCCCTCCACTTT
>NA|TRBJ1-2|few|TRBV30|14
CAWSANTGNYGYTF
TGTGCCTGGAGTGCTAATACAGGGAACTATGGCTACACCTTC
>TRBD2|TRBJ2-7|few|TRBV27|15
CASSSPSGGSGEQYF
TGTGCCAGCAGTTCCCCTAGCGGGGGCTCGGGGGAGCAGTACTTC
>NA|TRBJ2-3|NA|TRBV25-1|16
CASSEFFNWVADTQYF
TGTGCCAGCAGTGAGTTTTTTAATTGGGTCGCAGACACGCAGTATTTT
>NA|TRBJ2-2|NA|TRBV7-7|14
CASTSQGTTGELFF
TGTGCCTCAACGTCTCAGGGGACCACCGGGGAGCTGTTTTTT
>NA|TRBJ2-7|once|TRBV10-1|14
CASSEETKFGEQYF
TGCGCCAGCAGTGAGGAGACCAAATTCGGGGAGCAGTACTTC
>TRBD1|TRBJ2-5|NA|TRBV7-9|17
CASSLFPTGHLAETQYF
TGTGCCAGCAGCTTATTCCCGACAGGGCATCTCGCAGAGACCCAGTACTTC
>TRBD2|TRBJ2-1|NA|TRBV9|17
CASSVGLSGLAGSALFF
TGTGCCAGCAGCGTAGGTCTAAGTGGACTAGCGGGATCCGCGTTGTTCTTC
>NA|TRBJ2-2|NA|TRBV13|12
CASRPATGELFF
TGTGCCAGCAGGCCCGCTACCGGGGAGCTGTTTTTT
>TRBD2|TRBJ2-1|few|TRBV12-3/TRBV12-4|15
CASRSGLSGRNEQFF
TGTGCCAGCAGATCGGGCTTAAGCGGGAGGAATGAGCAGTTCTTC
>NA|TRBJ1-2|NA|TRBV20-1|14
CSARDDAGVRGYTF
TGCAGTGCTAGAGATGATGCAGGCGTGCGAGGCTACACCTTC
>NA|TRBJ1-2|NA|TRBV7-9|14
CASSSATGFYGYTF
TGTGCCAGCAGCTCGGCTACAGGGTTTTATGGCTACACCTTC
>NA|TRBJ1-1|few|TRBV5-1|12
CASSQGSTEAFF
TGCGCCAGCAGCCAGGGCAGCACTGAAGCTTTCTTT
>TRBD2|TRBJ2-4|NA|TRBV3-1|16
CASSQGVSGMKNIQYF
TGTGCCAGCAGCCAAGGTGTTAGCGGGATGAAAAACATTCAGTACTTC
>TRBD2|TRBJ2-7|NA|TRBV11-3|15
CASSPSGLAHYEQYF
TGTGCCAGCAGCCCTTCGGGACTAGCGCACTACGAGCAGTACTTC
>TRBD1|TRBJ2-7|NA|TRBV7-9|14
CASSSRTGEYEQYF
TGTGCCAGCAGCTCAAGGACAGGGGAGTACGAGCAGTACTTC
>TRBD1|TRBJ1-5|NA|TRBV7-9|14
CASSPQGANQPQHF
TGTGCCAGCAGCCCACAGGGGGCAAATCAGCCCCAGCATTTT